The clone carrying this T cell receptor beta chain was seen a few times. Antigen specificity is unknown. This entry comes from a study of blood T cells in healthy people across ages. Between the trimmed V and J ends, which lost 0 bases and 14 bases, there was a span of 19 bases. Looked up from germline, CDR1 is SGHRS and CDR2 is YFSETQ. CDR3 size: 14 residues. Study-wide findings and caveats: One million T cells yielded diversity estimates that were considered underestimates. Aged donors had fewer naive CD4+ cells and lower diversity than long-lived donors.

Then a second PCR, running roughly 6 to 11 cycles, was carried out with a sample-barcoded 5' primer and a J-beta primer mix. MiXCR was run by TCRdb on the 5' RACE reads, yielding one entry per CDR3 protein. The profile shows about 750,000 distinct CDR3 sequences, 53% of them singletons. The rearrangement links TRBV5-1 to TRBJ2-3; possible D gene TRBD1, 6 bases. Material: blood. This clonotype originated in an older man in good health. CDR3 bases: TGCGCCAGCAGCTTGGAGCAGGGGAACAGATACGCGTATTTT. Translation gives CASSLEQGNRYAYF.